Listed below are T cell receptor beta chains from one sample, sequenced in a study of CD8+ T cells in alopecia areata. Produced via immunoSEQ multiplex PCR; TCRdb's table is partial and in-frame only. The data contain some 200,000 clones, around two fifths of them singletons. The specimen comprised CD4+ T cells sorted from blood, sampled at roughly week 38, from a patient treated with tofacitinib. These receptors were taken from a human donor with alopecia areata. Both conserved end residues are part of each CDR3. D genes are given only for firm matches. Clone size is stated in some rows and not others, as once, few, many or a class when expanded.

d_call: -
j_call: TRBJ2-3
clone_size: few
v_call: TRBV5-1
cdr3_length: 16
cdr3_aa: CASSPNVGRPGDTQYF
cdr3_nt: TGCGCCAGCAGTCCCAACGTCGGCCGGCCGGGAGATACGCAGTATTTT

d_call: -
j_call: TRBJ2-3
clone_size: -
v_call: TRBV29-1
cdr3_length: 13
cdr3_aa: CSVGAGRSDTQYF
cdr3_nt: TGCAGCGTTGGGGCAGGTCGATCAGATACGCAGTATTTT

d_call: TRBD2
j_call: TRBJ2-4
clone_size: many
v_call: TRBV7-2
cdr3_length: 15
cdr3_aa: CASRKGISGKNIQYF
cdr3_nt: TGTGCCAGCAGGAAAGGTATTAGCGGGAAAAACATTCAGTACTTC

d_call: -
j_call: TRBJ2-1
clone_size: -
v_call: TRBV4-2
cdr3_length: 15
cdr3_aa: CASSPTTSRGGEQFF
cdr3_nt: TGTGCCAGCAGCCCGACTACGTCCCGAGGGGGTGAGCAGTTCTTC

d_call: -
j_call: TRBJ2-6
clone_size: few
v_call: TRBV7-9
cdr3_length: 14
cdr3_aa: CASTSNSGANVLTF
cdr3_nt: TGTGCCAGCACCTCAAACTCTGGGGCCAACGTCCTGACTTTC

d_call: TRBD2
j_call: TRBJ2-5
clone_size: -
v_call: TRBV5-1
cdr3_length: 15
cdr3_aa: CASSLGVAGVETQYF
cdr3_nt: TGCGCCAGCAGCTTGGGAGTAGCGGGAGTAGAGACCCAGTACTTC

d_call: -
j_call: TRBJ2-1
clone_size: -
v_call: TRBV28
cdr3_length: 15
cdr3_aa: CASSRPSGVYNEQFF
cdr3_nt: TGTGCCAGCAGTCGACCTTCGGGAGTCTACAATGAGCAGTTCTTC

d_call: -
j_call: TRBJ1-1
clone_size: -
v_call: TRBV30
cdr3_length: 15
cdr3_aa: CAWKGGHGVNTEAFF
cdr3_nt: TGTGCCTGGAAGGGTGGGCACGGTGTGAACACTGAAGCTTTCTTT

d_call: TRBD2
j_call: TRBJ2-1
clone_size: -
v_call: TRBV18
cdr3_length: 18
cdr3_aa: CASSPLSASSGSKNEQFF
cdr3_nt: TGTGCCAGCTCACCCCTTAGCGCGTCTAGCGGGAGTAAGAATGAGCAGTTCTTC

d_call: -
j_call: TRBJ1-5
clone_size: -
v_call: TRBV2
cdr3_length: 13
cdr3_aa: CASSSQGDQPQHF
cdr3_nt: TGTGCCAGCAGTTCACAGGGCGATCAGCCCCAGCATTTT

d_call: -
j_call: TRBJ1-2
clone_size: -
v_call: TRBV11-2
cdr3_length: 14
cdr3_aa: CASSLSTGGYGYTF
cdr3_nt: TGTGCCAGCAGCTTAAGCACGGGGGGCTATGGCTACACCTTC